These T cell receptor beta chains were read from a single sample in a study of identical twins. A single record per CDR3 protein comes from TCRdb applying MiXCR to the 5' RACE reads. This repertoire shows 260,000 or so distinct CDR3 sequences, approximately 7.8% found once; its top ten account for under 7%. These data were likewise used in another study, on yellow fever vaccine responses in identical twins.

Source material: CD8+ T cells sorted from blood. The receptors were sampled from a woman under 30 in good health. Each CDR3 is given with its conserved first and last residue. Some rows have no size entry. The others give once, few or many, or a class for an expanded clone.

size,J,V,CDR3
NA,TRBJ2-5,TRBV18,CASSERAPGEAQYF
many,TRBJ1-1,TRBV4-1,CASSQDRQGMNTEAFF
NA,TRBJ2-3,TRBV7-2,CASSLSGGLAGFTDTQYF
NA,TRBJ2-3,TRBV14,CASSPGTSGRAGDTQYF
NA,TRBJ2-3,TRBV25-1,CASSGPGTGITDTQYF
few,TRBJ2-2,TRBV7-8,CASSYGTQSNTGELFF
few,TRBJ2-1,TRBV7-9,CASSRPLAGVYDEQFF
few,TRBJ2-1,TRBV7-8,CASSFPGLEVLF
many,TRBJ1-1,TRBV29-1,CSVDWGEMNTEAFF
many,TRBJ2-2,TRBV24-1,CATSDDRDFFGELFF
few,TRBJ1-6,TRBV4-1,CASSQDREPDRLSPLHF
many,TRBJ1-3,TRBV2,CASRGGTIYF
few,TRBJ1-1,TRBV27,CASSFAAGVLTEAFF
many,TRBJ1-1,TRBV12-3/TRBV12-4,CASSEMNTEAFF
few,TRBJ2-5,TRBV6-1,CASASVRTGQETQYF
many,TRBJ2-7,TRBV5-1,CASSLRGLAGVFHEQYF
many,TRBJ1-5,TRBV5-5,CASSLGPVNSNQPQHF
many,TRBJ2-2,TRBV28,CASSARDRVFPGELFF
few,TRBJ2-1,TRBV5-1,CASSFGTGIENEQFF
NA,TRBJ2-5,TRBV7-9,CASSSPRGGQETQYF
many,TRBJ2-2,TRBV7-9,CASSSPQGLAGELFF
few,TRBJ2-5,TRBV29-1,CSVEDRVAGGETQYF
NA,TRBJ1-6,TRBV28,CASSFWAENSPLHF
few,TRBJ2-1,TRBV20-1,CSAREAGEVSNEQFF
many,TRBJ2-7,TRBV5-1,CASSYGLEGYEQYF
NA,TRBJ2-5,TRBV7-9,CASSADRSSEYF
NA,TRBJ2-2,TRBV4-1,CASSPRVFDGELFF
NA,TRBJ2-1,TRBV7-7,CASSLAGSGEQFF
NA,TRBJ2-7,TRBV10-2,CATTSGVSYEQYF
many,TRBJ1-1,TRBV6-5,CASSYSIRTANTEAFF
many,TRBJ2-3,TRBV12-3/TRBV12-4,CASSPPRGQDNTDTQYF
many,TRBJ1-1,TRBV6-1,CASSKDDRVWSEAFF
NA,TRBJ1-1,TRBV3-1,CASSLTRTGRNTEAFF
many,TRBJ1-2,TRBV29-1,CSVLAENYGYTF
many,TRBJ2-1,TRBV4-2,CASSQGTSDYNEQFF